This TCR beta chain derives from a study of blood T cell repertoires in COVID-19. The wider study: Some COVID-19 samples were acute and others convalescent; all came from the United States, Italy and Spain.

TCRdb's copy holds only in-frame clones and misses some; the assay was immunoSEQ multiplex PCR. The profile covers 300,000 to 350,000 clones, with nearly 90% appearing a single time and around 4.3% taken by the ten largest. V was clipped by 5 bases and J by 4 bases; unmatched bases: 3. The CDR3 totals 14 residues. Germline V gene sequence: CDR1 MDHEN, CDR2 SYDVKM. This clone was counted a single time. The same CDR3 arises from other DNA sequences in this sample as well. The receptor was isolated from a young woman with acute COVID-19. The sequencing sample was made of PBMCs or T cells enriched from blood (not recorded which). The rearrangement joins TRBV28 to TRBJ1-2; 11 bases fit TRBD1. The CDR3 is CASSPGQGAYGYTF. The CDR3 DNA sequence: TGTGCCAGCAGTCCTGGACAGGGGGCCTATGGCTACACCTTC.